This T cell receptor beta chain was obtained from a study of T cells in Graves' hyperthyroidism and ophthalmopathy. Between the trimmed V and J ends, which lost 5 bases and 2 bases, there was a span of 13 bases. Germline V gene lookup returns CDR1 SQVTM and CDR2 ANQGSEA. The CDR3 covers 14 residues. TCR beta CDR3 sequences were amplified from RNA transcripts. HTBI primers were employed in a first-round RT-PCR of the TCR CDR3. MiXCR, run by TCRdb on the multiplex PCR reads, gives a single entry per CDR3 protein. The repertoire holds under 800,000 distinct CDR3 sequences, with roughly 15% as singletons. A remark on this clonotype: Its antigen is currently unknown.

Points from the study as a whole: In blood, most of the thyroid clonotypes expanded above 0.001 were also present.

Graves' hyperthyroidism showing no ophthalmopathy progression within 18 months was considered stable. Each 10 ml fresh peripheral blood draw supplied the PBMCs. This chain connects TRBV29-1 to TRBJ1-5, with D possibly being TRBD1 (5 bases). The sequence was collected from a woman under 30 with Graves' hyperthyroidism. The sequencing sample was made of blood. CDR3 nucleotides: TGCAGCGTTCGAACCGGGGGAGGCAATCAGCCCCAGCATTTT. This codes for CSVRTGGGNQPQHF.